This T cell receptor beta chain was sequenced in a study of blood T cell repertoires in COVID-19. Study context: Italy, Spain and the United States were the sources of the convalescent and acute COVID-19 samples. The analysed material was cDNA or gDNA that came from T cells, B-cell-depleted T cells, or PBMCs.

CDR1 and CDR2 (germline): SGHRS, YFSETQ. V was cut by 2 bases and J by 3 bases, with 8 bases left in between. The CDR3 consists of 13 residues. TCRdb's copy holds only in-frame clones and misses some; the assay was immunoSEQ multiplex PCR. Here the sample spans approximately 250,000 clones, roughly 84% being singletons. The chain recombines TRBV5-1 with TRBJ2-5, with D tentatively TRBD1 (6 bases). The sample was peripheral blood. The source is a woman aged 40 to 50 who had recovered from COVID-19. The CDR3 is CASSFQGKETQYF. As DNA, the CDR3 is TGCGCCAGCAGCTTTCAGGGGAAAGAGACCCAGTACTTC.